This section outlines one T cell receptor (beta chain) sequence together with its context. Profiled with immunoSEQ multiplex PCR; TCRdb holds only in-frame clones, not every one. The sample consists of some 42,000 clones, 75% to 80% of them appearing once. The record originates from a study of blood T cell repertoires in COVID-19. In the study overall: Sources were T cells, B-cell-depleted T cells, or PBMCs; the material itself was cDNA or gDNA.

Sequencing was carried out using peripheral blood. This receptor was obtained from a woman in her 70s with acute or convalescent COVID-19.

The CDR3 region has the DNA TGTGCCAGCAGTTTTACGGACGGACAGCCTTCTAACTATGGCTACACCTTC. Encoded protein: CASSFTDGQPSNYGYTF. The genes are TRBV28 and TRBJ1-2, with a possible D match to TRBD1 (6 bases). Between the trimmed V and J ends, which lost 3 bases and 0 bases, there was a span of 17 bases. This CDR3 region has 17 residues. Germline CDR1 and CDR2: MDHEN and SYDVKM.